This record looks at one TCR beta chain sequence and its context. No cognate antigen has been identified for it. Qualities for individual bases were not recorded, and no much larger clone is one base off. The cohort consisted of 670 or so healthy bone marrow donors. At the time of sampling, every cohort member was nominally healthy, though immune exposures that went unrecorded were likely present. The donor tested CMV seronegative, placing the donor among the 300 to 450 seronegative members of the cohort. A peripheral blood sample was provided by each donor, and peripheral blood mononuclear cells were used for TCR beta sequencing. The Qiagen DNeasy Blood Extraction Kit was used to extract genomic DNA from the blood cell samples. Including the terminal cysteine and phenylalanine, the CDR3 comprises 14 residues. Only CDR3 DNA is held: 42 bases, read in frame from base 1. Unmatched junction bases come to 4, with V trimmed by 3 bases and J by 7 bases. Taken from the germline V gene, the CDR1 and CDR2 loops are SGHRS and YFSETQ.

This specimen belongs to a study of cytomegalovirus exposure and HLA in healthy donors (dated by TCRdb to about 2017). A note on the overall study: According to an earlier analysis of several hundred of the donors, about 179 million T cells yielded roughly 100 million unique TCR beta sequences and about 280 Gb of sequence data. Around 320 gigabases of sequencing data and tens of millions of unique TCR sequences were included in an early release covering about 600 HLA-typed donors. The genetic ancestry cluster associated with self-reported Caucasian donors included about 81% of the roughly 400 genotyped donors. The study aimed to test whether signatures of past pathogen exposure could be identified by cataloging public T cell receptors. The study profiled the T cell repertoires of hundreds of subjects by immunosequencing and related them to cytomegalovirus serostatus. In addition to the first cohort of around 670 subjects, a separate validation cohort of 120 different subjects was used. To predict cytomegalovirus infection status, the study combined high-throughput TCR immunosequencing, statistical association of individual TCRs with disease status, and machine learning. A later analysis re-analyzed previously published TCR beta repertoires from 550 to 700 donors and added high-resolution HLA genotyping to study TCR occurrence patterns. Rather than drawing on any new phenotypic data, the later analysis identified candidate immune exposures from TCR beta sequences and the way those sequences occurred across donors. To decide whether each TCR beta V gene segment behaved as functional or pseudogenic, an earlier analysis of fewer than 750 of the donors relied on high-throughput TCR beta sequencing. Donor age, sex, ethnicity and CMV serostatus were compiled alongside the repertoire data. A later genetic analysis used genome-wide SNP genotypes for about 60% of the roughly 700 donors, treating that subset as a discovery cohort. Every discovery cohort repertoire had been produced on one sequencing platform. HLA typing included class I and class II loci at four-digit resolution. The number of donors typed differed by locus, with about 629-630 for A, B, C, DRB1 and DQB1, more than 500 for DQA1, some 570 for DPA1, and under 490 for DPB1. Four or five DR-DQ haplotypes were handled as single units for association and clustering because linkage in the cohort was strong. Among roughly 370 genotyped donors of the cohort, an average of 235,054 unique TCR beta nucleotide sequences were sequenced per donor, 15% to 20% of them non-productive. Findings and caveats that apply to the study as a whole: Linkage disequilibrium might explain the correlated functional status among segregating V segments, but an unknown experimental factor could not be excluded. Across donors, most TCR sequences were observed very rarely, whereas some public TCRs were present in many individuals. A cluster of highly shared sequence variants was judged likely to be a technical artifact of the sequencing pipeline. A later genetic analysis reported fewer N-insertions in productive TCRs among donors in an Asian-associated ancestry cluster than the roughly 620-donor mean. In vitro tests confirmed that three of the cytomegalovirus-associated TCR beta chains recognize cytomegalovirus antigens. A further reported finding was that TCR beta sequences accurately predicted the HLA-A and HLA-B alleles for most subjects in the first cohort. Roughly uniform sequencing depth across donors was assumed in presence/absence analyses, although this assumption may not hold. The authors suggested that the approach could potentially be generalized to other disease states and immunological phenotypes. Broadly in line with IMGT annotations, most TCR beta V segments showed up in productive rearrangements about 90% or about 30% of the time in an earlier analysis of several hundred of the donors. This cohort had only TCR beta chains sequenced, and the lack of alpha or paired-chain data limited which features could be detected. The earlier analysis of almost 600 of the donors excluded around 17 rarely observed V segments, including chromosome 9 orphons, because counts were too low. Cytomegalovirus status was reported to be diagnosed by the classifier with high specificity and sensitivity in both the original and validation cohorts. Assigning TCR associations to individual alleles was difficult when HLA alleles, especially DR and DQ, strongly co-occurred. Some IMGT-functional V segments, including TRBV6-2 and TRBV6-3, could not be distinguished by the 87-base-pair reads and were therefore excluded. Because some donors lacked HLA typing at each locus, the association tests relied only on the typed subset. In a later analysis, most CMV-associated TCR beta chains were found to appear HLA-restricted, with HLA associations seemingly driven largely by CMV exposure. Several of the top co-occurrence clusters appeared to be linked to parvovirus B19, influenza, CMV and Epstein-Barr virus, according to a later analysis. The study listed approximately 160 TCR beta chains as associated with cytomegalovirus. A later analysis found that TCR association rates varied across HLA loci, with DRB1 alleles showing the most associated TCRs and HLA-C alleles the fewest. V-gene and J-gene trimming of TCR beta chains was associated with a missense DCLRE1C variant in a later genetic analysis, and the association was replicated in an independent cohort. In a later analysis, HLA-associated TCR beta chains were found to be more clonally expanded and to have lower generation probabilities than equally common non-associated chains. A later analysis associated about 18,000 TCR beta sequences with specific HLA alleles at a false discovery rate of 0.05. Immune exposure information for the cohort was limited to CMV serostatus.

Libraries were prepared through the immunoSEQ multiplex PCR assay. A mixture of 60 forward primers for TCR Vbeta segments and 13 reverse primers for TCR Jbeta segments was used in the multiplex PCR. The CDR3 region of rearranged TCR beta genes was amplified from genomic DNA with a multiplex PCR assay. The amplified TCR beta libraries were sequenced on the Illumina HiSeq System as 87-base-pair reads. The paper's data handling went like this. A later analysis counted about 76 million unique TCR beta chains across the 550 to 750 repertoires, and roughly 9.9 million of these chains were shared by at least two donors. To remove PCR and sequencing errors, raw reads were error-corrected and collapsed into unique sequences using a nearest-neighbor algorithm that merged closely related sequences. Alignment of CDR3 sequences to IMGT reference sequences was used to assign V, D and J gene segments. For a sequence to be retained, a match of at least six nucleotides to both a V gene segment and a J gene segment was required. Rearrangements were classified as productive when the CDR3 lacked stop codons and remained in frame with V and J, and all other rearrangements were classified as non-productive. Following IMGT convention, CDR3 was defined as the stretch from the second conserved V-encoded cysteine to the conserved J-encoded phenylalanine. Sequences without an unambiguous match to a single V gene segment were excluded from the earlier analysis of 500 to 700 of the donors. An earlier analysis of approximately 590 of the donors classified V segments as functional when productive rearrangements were above 56.7% and as segregating when the standard deviation between donors was above 5%. A statistical classification framework was built to diagnose cytomegalovirus status from the catalog of TCR beta chain sequences. A later analysis assigned V and J genes by comparing TCR nucleotide sequences with IMGT/GENE-DB human TR gene sequences. In a later analysis, CDR3 sequences and most-parsimonious VDJ recombination scenarios were assigned using the TCRdist pipeline. In a later analysis, each TCR beta chain was defined by its CDR3 amino acid sequence together with its V-gene family, and reads without a unique V-gene family were excluded. In a later analysis, 500 to 700 highly shared, low-generation-probability nucleotide sequences were removed to address suspected cross-contamination and a sequencing artifact. A later analysis calculated a clonal expansion index for each public chain from normalized within-repertoire ranks of inferred template counts. In a later analysis, generation probabilities were computed with a VDJ recombination model fitted to out-of-frame rearrangements, and the resulting probabilities were checked against IGoR. A later analysis scored TCR-TCR, TCR-HLA and TCR-CMV co-occurrence with hypergeometric tests, applying a repertoire-size bias correction to TCR pairs. A later analysis estimated false discovery rates by permuting HLA or CMV assignments 20 times. In a later analysis, co-occurring TCRs were grouped with DBSCAN, and TCRdist sequence similarity was added when clustering was performed within HLA-allele-positive subsets. Co-occurrence clustering excluded repertoires with fewer than 30,000 or more than 120,000 public chains, plus five with anomalous nucleotide sharing. TCRdb took over this immuneACCESS table, retaining in-frame rearrangements with V and J assigned. Such tables are incomplete; in checked studies, under half of the missing clones stem from an unresolved V gene, and the remainder is unexplained. V and J calls and clone size follow that table, whereas D and trimming were derived from the DNA. Recorded for this sample are roughly 200,000 clones; approximately 90% of them occurred a single time. The ten largest clones add up to around 1% of the sample.

The sequence was collected from a woman aged 18-35 years in good health and CMV-seronegative. Sequences were obtained from PBMCs. The chain is made from TRBV5-1 and TRBJ2-1, with TRBD1 identical over 10 junction bases. Read as DNA, the sequence is TGCGCCAGCAGCTCCGGGACAGGGGTTAATGAGCAGTTCTTC. This is translated as CASSSGTGVNEQFF.